Listed here are 17 T cell receptor beta chains from one sample, sequenced in a study of identical twins. One entry per CDR3 protein results from TCRdb running MiXCR on the 5' RACE reads. This sample yields 500,000 to 550,000 distinct CDR3 sequences, of which about 22% are seen a single time; 0.45% to 0.5% belongs to the top ten. These records were also assigned to another study, of yellow fever vaccine responses in identical twins.

The sequencing sample was made of CD4+ T cells sorted from blood. The receptors stem from a woman aged 18-35 years in good health.

The CDR3 DNA reads as TGCGCCAGCAGTGCGGGAGTCGCTGGGGAGACCCAGTACTTC. It translates to CASSAGVAGETQYF. V gene TRBV10-1 combines with J gene TRBJ2-5; perhaps TRBD2 as D (6 bases). Trimming removed 4 bases at V and 5 bases at J, with 14 bases between. Germline V lookup: CDR1 WNHNN, CDR2 SYGVQD (reference sequence). This CDR3 has 14 residues.

The V call is TRBV20-1, the J call TRBJ1-3; D might be TRBD1 (5 bases). V lost 7 bases and J lost 3, with 13 bases in between. Per the germline V gene, CDR1 is DFQATT and CDR2 is SNEGSKA (reference sequence). CDR3 length equals 13 residues. The CDR3: CSVSRGDGNTIYF. The DNA of the CDR3 is TGCAGTGTGTCTAGGGGAGATGGAAACACCATATATTTT.

This clonotype was recorded a few times. The chain uses TRBV12-3 or TRBV12-4 and TRBJ2-3; maybe TRBD2 (5 bases). CDR3 length: 12 amino acids. The V and J ends lost 5 bases and 9 bases respectively, with 12 bases between them. Here the CDR3 DNA reads TGTGCCAGCAGTCCCCCGGACTCAACGCAGTATTTT. This sequence encodes CASSPPDSTQYF.

This clonotype was detected a few times. This sequence joins TRBV7-8 and TRBJ2-1; 11 positions agree with TRBD2. From germline, CDR1 is SGHVS and CDR2 FQNEAQ. With 5 bases clipped from V and 8 bases from J, the junction kept 8 bases outside the gene matches. The CDR3 is 15 amino acids. CDR3 in amino acids: CASSQIAGGRDEQFF. In DNA form, the CDR3 reads TGTGCCAGCAGCCAGATAGCGGGAGGGCGCGATGAGCAGTTCTTC.

The V call is TRBV28, the J call TRBJ2-7; 9 bases fit TRBD1. This CDR3 contains 16 residues. Trimming took 4 bases from V and 3 from J; bases not matched to a gene: 10. CDR1 MDHEN and CDR2 SYDVKM come from the germline V gene. The CDR3 is CASSYPSGTGLYEQYF. CDR3 in DNA: TGTGCCAGCAGTTACCCTTCCGGGACAGGGCTCTACGAGCAGTACTTC.

CDR3: CASSLDVGTISYNEQFF. CDR3 in DNA: TGCGCCAGCAGCTTGGATGTTGGGACTATCTCCTACAATGAGCAGTTCTTC. This chain connects TRBV5-1 to TRBJ2-1; 7 bases align to TRBD2. With V trimmed by 0 bases and J by 0 bases, 6 bases remained unmatched. CDR1 and CDR2 from the germline V gene are SGHRS and YFSETQ. The CDR3 is made up of 17 amino acids.

This clonotype was seen more than once but under ten times. The chain combines TRBV28 with TRBJ2-2; D remains unclear. V lost 6 bases, J lost 4 bases, and 12 bases lay in between. Germline CDR1 reads MDHEN; CDR2 reads SYDVKM. The CDR3 spans 14 residues. CDR3 coding DNA: TGTGCCAGCAGCCGCGGACCAAGCACCGGGGAGCTGTTTTTT. It yields the protein CASSRGPSTGELFF. The variable domain in full, completed from reference TRBV28 and TRBJ2-2, reads DVKVTQSSRYLVKRTGEKVFLECVQDMDHENMFWYRQDPGLGLRLIYFSYDVKMKEKGDIPEGYSVSREKKERFSLILESASTNQTSMYLCASSRGPSTGELFFGEGSRLTVL.

The chain combines TRBV12-3 or TRBV12-4 with TRBJ1-2, with 7 bases identical to TRBD1. V lost 0 bases to trimming and J lost 4 bases; unmatched junction nucleotides: 5. CDR3 length: 15 amino acids. CDR3 nucleotides: TGTGCCAGCAGTTTAGCCTGGACAGGCGCCTATGGCTACACCTTC. Translation gives CASSLAWTGAYGYTF.

This clonotype was found a few times. The genes are TRBV11-2 and TRBJ2-4; no definite D call. CDR3 length: 13 amino acids. V was pared by 8 bases and J by 0 bases, with 8 bases between. Looked up from germline, CDR1 is SGHAT and CDR2 is FQNNGV. CDR3 protein: CASRRIAKNIQYF. The CDR3 coding sequence is TGTGCCAGCCGCAGAATAGCCAAAAACATTCAGTACTTC.

This chain joins TRBV5-5 and TRBJ2-1; D remains ambiguous. The V gene's germline CDR1 is SGHKS and CDR2 YYEKEE (reference sequence). The CDR3 runs to 13 residues. The ends were cut back, 2 bases at V and 6 bases at J, with 9 bases in the middle. CDR3: CASSFGVSNEQFF. CDR3 nucleotides: TGTGCCAGCAGCTTTGGGGTGTCCAATGAGCAGTTCTTC.

The chain joins TRBV28 to TRBJ2-1; D remains unclear. Germline lookup yields CDR1 MDHEN and CDR2 SYDVKM. The CDR3 extends over 17 amino acids. V lost 7 bases to trimming and J lost 2 bases, with 21 bases between them. CDR3 region: CASILHGGLPPYNEQFF. Here the CDR3 DNA reads TGTGCCAGCATCCTTCATGGTGGGCTACCCCCCTACAATGAGCAGTTCTTC.

V and J are TRBV7-2 and TRBJ1-5; 7 bases are a match to TRBD1. V lost 5 bases, J lost 2 bases, and 6 bases stayed unmatched. CDR1 and CDR2 (germline): SGHTA, FQGNSA. The CDR3 consists of 15 residues. The CDR3 loop reads CASSRQGVGNQPQHF. CDR3 bases: TGTGCCAGCAGCCGGCAGGGGGTTGGCAATCAGCCCCAGCATTTT.

This sequence joins TRBV7-9 and TRBJ2-7, with unresolved D. With 0 bases removed from V and 6 bases from J, the gap between germline ends came to 6 bases. Germline V CDR1 and CDR2: SEHNR, FQNEAQ (reference sequence). The CDR3 contains 12 residues. CDR3 residues: CASSLAQAEQYF. The CDR3 DNA follows: TGTGCCAGCAGCTTAGCGCAAGCCGAGCAGTACTTC.

This clonotype showed up just a few times. The chain carries TRBV11-1 and TRBJ2-5; tentative D call: TRBD1 (6 bases). Trimming cost V 0 bases and J 1 base, with 30 bases left between them. This CDR3 has 22 residues. Germline V CDR1 and CDR2: SGHAT, FQDESV (reference sequence). The CDR3 coding sequence is TGTGCCAGCAGCTTAGCCCTTAGACCGGACCCCACGGGACACAGTATCCAAGAGACCCAGTACTTC. Amino acids: CASSLALRPDPTGHSIQETQYF.

This clonotype was counted at least ten times. This chain connects TRBV27 to TRBJ2-5; 7 bases align to TRBD2. This CDR3 has 16 amino acids. Germline assignment: CDR1 MNHEY and CDR2 SMNVEV (reference sequence). Trimming at V came to 6 bases and at J to 5 bases, leaving 15 bases not matched to a gene. The CDR3 DNA sequence: TGTGCCAGCAGCGCTAGCGGTATCCCCCTTACGGAGACCCAGTACTTC. This codes for CASSASGIPLTETQYF.

The V gene is TRBV5-1, the J gene TRBJ2-2; 13 positions match TRBD2. Germline trimming cut 4 bases from V and 0 bases from J; bases unmatched to any gene: 3. The CDR3 is made up of 17 amino acids. Germline V CDR1 and CDR2: SGHRS, YFSETQ. The CDR3 loop reads CASSQGLAGSNTGELFF. CDR3 coding DNA: TGCGCCAGCAGCCAGGGACTAGCGGGGTCGAACACCGGGGAGCTGTTTTTT.

The genes are TRBV6-5 and TRBJ2-3; D call uncertain. The CDR3 is made up of 13 amino acids. Looked up from germline, CDR1 is MNHEY and CDR2 is SVGAGI. Trimming took off 2 bases at V and 14 bases at J, with 17 bases between the two ends. CDR3 nucleotides: TGTGCCAGCAGTTACCGGCAAACGGGCCGCAGGTATTTT. Encoded protein: CASSYRQTGRRYF.